This T cell receptor (beta chain) stems from a study of cytomegalovirus exposure and HLA in healthy donors. This CDR3 contains 15 residues. Trimming shortened V by 0 bases and J by 5 bases, and 14 bases separated the two germline ends. Looked up from germline, CDR1 is SGHNT and CDR2 is YYREEE (reference sequence). 60 Vbeta and 13 Jbeta primers were used in PCR. The table came from immunoSEQ multiplex PCR; TCRdb's copy has only in-frame clones and leaves some out. The sample yields 110,000 to 150,000 clones, 82% seen once. The source of this sequence is a man aged 18-30 years in good health and CMV-seropositive. The specimen sequenced was PBMCs. The gene calls are TRBV5-4 and TRBJ1-1; weak D call: TRBD1 (5 bases). The CDR3 nucleotides are TGTGCCAGCAGCTTGGAATGGGGCAGAGGAACTGAAGCTTTCTTT. Protein product: CASSLEWGRGTEAFF.